This T cell receptor (beta chain) was identified in a study of T cell responses to AZD1222 COVID-19 vaccine. Sequenced by immunoSEQ multiplex PCR; TCRdb stores in-frame clones only, minus some. Of about 150,000 clones listed, about 87% were seen once; the top ten hold roughly 9.7%. J lost 9 bases, V lost 1 base, and 9 bases had no gene match. Germline CDR1 reads LGHDT; CDR2 reads YNNKEL (reference sequence). CDR3 length: 15 residues. The sample consisted of peripheral blood, taken 28 days after the second AZD1222 dose. V gene TRBV3-1 (or the pseudogene TRBV3-2) combines with J gene TRBJ2-1; TRBD1 matches 7 bases. This receptor was identified in an adult who received the AZD1222 COVID-19 vaccine. The CDR3 DNA reads TGTGCCAGCAGCCAAGCGCGACAGGGACGGGGTGAGCAGTTCTTC. Translating gives CASSQARQGRGEQFF.